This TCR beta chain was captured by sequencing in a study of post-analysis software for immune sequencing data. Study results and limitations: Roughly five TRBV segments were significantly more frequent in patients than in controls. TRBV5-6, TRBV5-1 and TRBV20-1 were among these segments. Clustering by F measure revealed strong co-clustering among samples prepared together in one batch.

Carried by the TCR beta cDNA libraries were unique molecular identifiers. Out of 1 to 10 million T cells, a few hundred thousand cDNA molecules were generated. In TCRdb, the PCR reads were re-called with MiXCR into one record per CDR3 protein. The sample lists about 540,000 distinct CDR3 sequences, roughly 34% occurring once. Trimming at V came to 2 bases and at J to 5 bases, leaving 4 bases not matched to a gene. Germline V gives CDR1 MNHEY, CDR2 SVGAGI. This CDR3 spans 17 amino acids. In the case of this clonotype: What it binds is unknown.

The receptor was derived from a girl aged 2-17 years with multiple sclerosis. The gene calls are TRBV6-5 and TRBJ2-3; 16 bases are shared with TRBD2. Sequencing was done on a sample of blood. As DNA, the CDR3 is TGTGCCAGCAGTTACCGGGGGACTAGCGGGGGGGGAGATACGCAGTATTTT. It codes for CASSYRGTSGGGDTQYF.